This T cell receptor beta chain was obtained from a study of cytomegalovirus exposure and HLA in healthy donors (TCRdb year 2017). For the wider study: An earlier analysis of about 560 of the donors reported about 300 Gb of sequence data and around 100 million unique TCR beta sequences obtained from 180 million or so T cells. About 280 gigabases of sequencing data and around 85 million unique TCR sequences made up an early release that covered about 640 HLA-typed donors. Among the roughly 410 genotyped donors, approximately 77% belonged to the genetic ancestry cluster associated with self-reported Caucasian donors. The aim of the study was to test whether cataloging public T cell receptors could identify signatures of past pathogen exposure. The study profiled the T cell repertoires of fewer than 850 subjects by immunosequencing and related them to cytomegalovirus serostatus. In addition to the first cohort of 666 subjects, a separate validation cohort of 130 or so different subjects was used. To predict cytomegalovirus infection status, the study brought together high-throughput TCR immunosequencing, statistical association of individual TCRs with disease status, and machine learning. In a later analysis, previously published TCR beta repertoires from about 640 donors were re-analyzed and high-resolution HLA genotyping was added so that TCR occurrence patterns could be studied. Rather than using new phenotypic data, the later analysis identified candidate immune exposures from TCR beta sequences and from how often those sequences occurred across donors. In an earlier analysis of around 540 of the donors, high-throughput TCR beta sequencing was used to judge whether each TCR beta V gene segment behaved as functional or pseudogenic. Donor age, sex, ethnicity and CMV serostatus were compiled together with the repertoire data. In a later genetic analysis, genome-wide SNP genotypes for about 65% of the roughly 700 donors were used, and that subset was treated as a discovery cohort. Every discovery cohort repertoire had been produced on one sequencing platform. HLA typing covered class I and class II loci at four-digit resolution. The number of donors typed differed by locus, with about 620-630 for A, B, C, DRB1 and DQB1, roughly 520 for DQA1, approximately 570 for DPA1, and around 430 for DPB1. About five DR-DQ haplotypes were handled as single units for association and clustering because linkage in the cohort was strong. Across about 380 genotyped donors of the cohort, an average of roughly 230,000 unique TCR beta nucleotide sequences per donor were sequenced, and approximately 17% of those sequences were non-productive. Beyond this particular receptor, the publication reports: A later analysis found that TCR association rates varied across HLA loci, with DRB1 alleles showing the most associated TCRs and HLA-C alleles the fewest. In a later genetic analysis, a missense DCLRE1C variant was associated with V-gene and J-gene trimming of TCR beta chains, and the association was replicated in an independent cohort. The authors suggested that the approach could potentially be extended to other disease states and immunological phenotypes. In a later analysis, 16,951 TCR beta sequences were associated with specific HLA alleles at a false discovery rate of 0.05. Most TCR sequences were observed very rarely across donors, whereas some public TCRs were present in many individuals. A later analysis reported that several top co-occurrence clusters appeared linked to parvovirus B19, influenza, CMV and Epstein-Barr virus. In a later analysis, HLA-associated TCR beta chains showed more clonal expansion and lower generation probabilities than non-associated chains that were equally common. The sequencing pipeline was judged likely to have produced a cluster of highly shared sequence variants as a technical artifact. Because HLA typing was missing for some donors at each locus, association tests included only the typed subset. The classifier was reported to diagnose cytomegalovirus status with high specificity and sensitivity in both the original cohort and the validation cohort. Compared with the 666-donor mean, donors in an Asian-associated ancestry cluster had fewer N-insertions in productive TCRs, according to a later genetic analysis. Linkage disequilibrium might explain the correlated functional status among segregating V segments, but an unknown experimental factor could not be ruled out. A later analysis found that most CMV-associated TCR beta chains appeared HLA-restricted, with HLA associations seemingly driven largely by CMV exposure. Immune exposure information for the cohort was limited to CMV serostatus. Roughly uniform sequencing depth across donors was assumed in presence/absence analyses, although this assumption may not hold. In vitro tests confirmed that a few of the cytomegalovirus-associated TCR beta chains recognize cytomegalovirus antigens. In the study, approximately 160 TCR beta chains were listed as associated with cytomegalovirus. The cohort was sequenced for TCR beta chains only, and without alpha or paired-chain data the features that could be detected were limited. The 87-base-pair reads could not distinguish some IMGT-functional V segments, including TRBV6-2 and TRBV6-3, so those segments were excluded. The earlier analysis of around 600 of the donors excluded some 16 rarely observed V segments, including chromosome 9 orphons, because counts were too low. When HLA alleles, especially DR and DQ, strongly co-occurred, TCR associations were difficult to assign to individual alleles. A further reported finding was that TCR beta sequences accurately predicted the HLA-A and HLA-B alleles for most subjects in the first cohort. In an earlier analysis of about 600 of the donors, most TCR beta V segments appeared in productive rearrangements about 87% or about 30% of the time, broadly matching IMGT annotations.

The cohort comprised several hundred healthy bone marrow donors. Cohort members were all nominally healthy when sampled, although unrecorded immune exposures were likely present. The donor tested CMV seropositive, placing the donor among the approximately 310 seropositive members of the cohort. Each donor provided a peripheral blood sample, and peripheral blood mononuclear cells were used for TCR beta sequencing. The Qiagen DNeasy Blood Extraction Kit was used to extract genomic DNA from the blood cell samples. The library was made by the immunoSEQ multiplex PCR assay. For the multiplex PCR, a mixture combining 60 forward primers for TCR Vbeta segments and 13 reverse primers for TCR Jbeta segments was used. Amplification of the CDR3 region of rearranged TCR beta genes was performed with a multiplex PCR assay on genomic DNA. The amplified TCR beta libraries were sequenced on the Illumina HiSeq System as 87-base-pair reads. The authors processed their data as follows. A later analysis tallied roughly 78 million unique TCR beta chains across the 700 or so repertoires, and 10 million to 11 million of those chains were shared by two or more donors. A nearest-neighbor algorithm error-corrected the raw reads and collapsed the reads into unique sequences, merging closely related sequences to remove PCR and sequencing errors. V, D and J gene segments were assigned by aligning CDR3 sequences to IMGT reference sequences. For a sequence to be retained, a match of at least six nucleotides to both a V gene segment and a J gene segment was required. A rearrangement counted as productive if the CDR3 had no stop codons and remained in frame with V and J, and every other rearrangement counted as non-productive. CDR3 was defined by IMGT convention, running from the second conserved V-encoded cysteine to the conserved J-encoded phenylalanine. The earlier analysis of about 620 of the donors excluded sequences that lacked an unambiguous match to a single V gene segment. In an earlier analysis of approximately 590 of the donors, V segments were called functional above 56.7% productive rearrangements and were called segregating when the between-donor standard deviation exceeded 5%. A statistical classification framework was built to diagnose cytomegalovirus status from the catalog of TCR beta chain sequences. In a later analysis, V and J genes were assigned by comparing TCR nucleotide sequences against IMGT/GENE-DB human TR gene sequences. The TCRdist pipeline was used in a later analysis to assign CDR3 sequences and most-parsimonious VDJ recombination scenarios. In a later analysis, each TCR beta chain was defined by its CDR3 amino acid sequence together with its V-gene family, and reads lacking a unique V-gene family were excluded. A later analysis removed several hundred highly shared, low-generation-probability nucleotide sequences to deal with suspected cross-contamination and a sequencing artifact. A later analysis calculated a clonal expansion index for each public chain from normalized within-repertoire ranks of inferred template counts. In a later analysis, generation probabilities were computed with a VDJ recombination model fitted to out-of-frame rearrangements, and the resulting probabilities were checked against IGoR. A later analysis scored TCR-TCR, TCR-HLA and TCR-CMV co-occurrence with hypergeometric tests, applying a repertoire-size bias correction to TCR pairs. False discovery rates were estimated in a later analysis by permuting HLA or CMV assignments 20 times. In a later analysis, co-occurring TCRs were grouped with DBSCAN, and TCRdist sequence similarity was added when clustering was performed within HLA-allele-positive subsets. Co-occurrence clustering excluded repertoires with fewer than 30,000 or more than 120,000 public chains, plus five with anomalous nucleotide sharing. The source is immuneACCESS, and TCRdb retained only in-frame sequences with V and J called. Part of the clones is not carried over; for the studies checked, unresolved V genes explain less than half of this, and the remainder is unexplained. D and trimming were read from the DNA, whereas the V and J calls and clone size are those reported in that table. Within this sample are 300,000 or so clones, with 84% of them counted one time only. Together, the top ten hold 2% to 2.5% of the sample.

From a lookup of the germline V gene, CDR1 and CDR2 are SNHLY and FYNNEI. From cysteine to phenylalanine, the CDR3 is 14 amino acids long. Left in the record is the CDR3 DNA by itself, 42 bases read in frame from the first base. V is cut by 8 bases and J by 2 bases, and the space between the germline ends is 15 bases. As for this clone: Its binding antigen is unknown. No per-base quality is available; no much larger clone lies one base away.

The sequenced sample consisted of PBMCs. The chain couples TRBV2 to TRBJ2-5; tentative D gene TRBD2, with 6 bases matching. This TCR was recovered from a woman in her 40s in good health and CMV-seropositive. The CDR3 is CASGRGLRQETQYF. The sequenced DNA: TGTGCCAGCGGAAGGGGACTGCGGCAAGAGACCCAGTACTTC.